This T cell receptor beta chain was sequenced during a study of T cells after yellow fever vaccination. The wider study: Fractions low in cell number were prepared with SMART-Seq v4 Ultra Low Input.

The CDR3 loop spans 12 amino acids. Per germline, CDR1 KGHDR and CDR2 SFDVKD. Trimming stripped 7 bases from V and 1 base from J, with 3 bases between. In TCRdb, the 5' RACE reads were re-called with MiXCR into one record per CDR3 protein. The sample records about 340,000 distinct CDR3 sequences, roughly 8.7% being singletons. This rearrangement joins TRBV24-1 to TRBJ2-2, with D unresolved. This sample comprised PBMCs, obtained on the day of the first yellow fever vaccination. The receptor's source is a man aged 18 to 30 who received the YFV17D yellow fever vaccine. The CDR3, as DNA: TGTGCCACCAGGAAGAACACCGGGGAGCTGTTTTTT. It translates to CATRKNTGELFF.